This TCR beta chain was captured by sequencing in a study of blood T cell repertoires in COVID-19. As for the study in general: Both acute and convalescent COVID-19 samples were obtained from the United States, Italy and Spain. T cells, B-cell-depleted T cells, or PBMCs supplied cDNA or gDNA.

Original handling: The authors estimated nucleated cell counts from reference gene primer amplification. Sequencing used immunoSEQ multiplex PCR; TCRdb keeps in-frame clones, though not all of them. V, J and clone size are those of that table, while D and trimming were read from the DNA. The data contain approximately 280,000 clones, 70% to 90% of them seen just once; the ten biggest clones take up less than 10%. V lost 0 bases and J 5 bases, leaving 14 bases between the germline ends. This CDR3 spans 17 amino acids. CDR1 and CDR2 (germline): SNHLY, FYNNEI. The sample taken for sequencing was peripheral blood. This receptor was taken from a man younger than 30 with active or convalescent COVID-19. V and J are TRBV2 and TRBJ1-6; D remains ambiguous. The CDR3 sequence is CASSEALQYTHNSPLHF. CDR3 coding DNA: TGTGCCAGCAGTGAAGCGCTTCAATACACCCATAATTCACCCCTCCACTTT.